This T cell receptor (beta chain) is from a study of T cell changes during pregnancy in multiple sclerosis. Method: immunoSEQ multiplex PCR; TCRdb's copy keeps in-frame clones and lacks some. Of 60,000 to 90,000 clones in the sample, 90% to 95% were seen once. This TCR came from a female donor in good health, enrolled as a control in a pregnancy study. Material: peripheral blood, obtained in the first trimester of pregnancy.

CDR3 protein: CASSSLGVSSPVGPREQYF. CDR3 sequence (DNA): TGTGCCAGCAGCTCTCTAGGGGTAAGCAGCCCGGTGGGTCCTCGGGAGCAGTACTTC. The genes are TRBV7-8 and TRBJ2-7, with D possibly matching TRBD1 (5 bases). V was pared by 4 bases and J by 7 bases, with 32 bases between. Germline V gene lookup returns CDR1 SGHVS and CDR2 FQNEAQ. This CDR3 region has 19 residues.